The source of this T cell receptor beta chain is a study of blood T cell repertoires in COVID-19. Study-level information: COVID-19 samples, acute and convalescent, were from the United States, Italy and Spain. Sample material is recorded as cDNA or gDNA derived from T cells, B-cell-depleted T cells, or PBMCs.

Original processing notes: Researchers report that nucleated cell counts were estimated from reference gene primer amplification. Sequenced by immunoSEQ multiplex PCR; TCRdb stores in-frame clones only, minus some. V, J and clone size were drawn from that table, and D and trimming were deduced from the DNA. The table lists 100,000 or so clones, 82% of them singletons. Germline values: CDR1 MNHEY, CDR2 SMNVEV (reference sequence). V shed 2 bases and J 4 bases; nucleotides not matched to a gene: 6. This CDR3 has 16 residues. The clonotype comes from an elderly man with acute or convalescent COVID-19. The V and J genes are TRBV27 and TRBJ1-3, with 9 bases that match TRBD1. The sequenced material came from peripheral blood. Written as DNA, the CDR3 is TGTGCCAGCAGTTTAGGAGGGACAGGGCTAGGAAACACCATATATTTT. This translates into CASSLGGTGLGNTIYF.